This T cell receptor (beta chain) originates from a study of shared clonotypes between healthy human individuals. Assay runs were performed at deep level. TCRdb's table, derived via immunoSEQ multiplex PCR, lists solely in-frame clones and lacks some. This table has 550,000 to 850,000 clones, around 74% appearing once. Regarding this clone: The target antigen is unknown.

Findings and caveats of the study: The sampled material consisted only of blood, and tissue repertoires are likely to differ. A generally larger estimated richness was seen in naive subsets than in memory subsets.

The CDR3 contains 11 residues. Germline V lookup: CDR1 SGDLS, CDR2 YYNGEE. Trimming removed 4 bases at V and 9 bases at J, with 8 bases between. The sample was memory CD4+ T cells sorted from blood. As to subset: CD45RA-negative fraction. The chain recombines TRBV9 with TRBJ2-1, with D unclear. This TCR derives from a woman aged 30 to 39 in good health. The CDR3 DNA reads TGTGCCAGCAGCTTCGATAGTGAGCAGTTCTTC. Translated, it gives CASSFDSEQFF.